Each of the 27 T cell receptor beta chains below was sequenced from the same sample in a study of T cell responses to AZD1222 COVID-19 vaccine. Measured with immunoSEQ multiplex PCR; TCRdb has only the in-frame clones, and not every one. This sample has 95,000 to 100,000 clones, with roughly nine tenths found just once. The source was peripheral blood, collected on day 0 of AZD1222 vaccination. The source of these receptors is an adult in good health.

The chain recombines TRBV13 with TRBJ2-7; D call uncertain. CDR3 size: 11 residues. Looked up from germline, CDR1 is PRHDT and CDR2 is FYEKMQ (reference sequence). V was clipped by 0 bases and J by 4 bases, with 1 base between them. Written as DNA, the CDR3 is TGTGCCAGCAGCTTAGGATACGAGCAGTACTTC. It specifies CASSLGYEQYF.

J is TRBJ2-2 and V is TRBV9; 7 bases match TRBD1. Trimming took 7 bases from V and 2 from J; bases not matched to a gene: 5. Germline V gene data show CDR1 as SGDLS and CDR2 as YYNGEE. This CDR3 has 14 residues. Written as DNA, the CDR3 is TGTGCCAGCCAAGGACAGGACAACACCGGGGAGCTGTTTTTT. Residues: CASQGQDNTGELFF.

This clone appeared a few times. The rearrangement uses TRBV9 and TRBJ2-2; D might be TRBD1 (5 bases). Trimming took 2 bases from V and 2 from J, leaving 10 bases between them. CDR1 is SGDLS and CDR2 is YYNGEE in the germline V gene. The CDR3 has 15 residues. The CDR3 DNA is TGTGCCAGCAGCGTTTCAGGGTTCAACACCGGGGAGCTGTTTTTT. This sequence encodes CASSVSGFNTGELFF. The full variable domain, its missing parts supplied by reference TRBV9 and TRBJ2-2, is DSGVTQTPKHLITATGQRVTLRCSPRSGDLSVYWYQQSLDQGLQFLIQYYNGEERAKGNILERFSAQQFPDLHSELNLSSLELGDSALYFCASSVSGFNTGELFFGEGSRLTVL.

The chain has TRBV2 and TRBJ2-1, with 11 bases identical to TRBD1. After removal of 6 bases from V and 7 bases from J, the junction contained 8 bases not matched to a gene. Germline CDR1 SNHLY, CDR2 FYNNEI. This CDR3 is 15 amino acids long. CDR3 in amino acids: CASSLGTGGLNEQFF. DNA of the CDR3: TGTGCCAGCAGCCTCGGGACAGGGGGGTTAAATGAGCAGTTCTTC.

The J gene is TRBJ1-4, the V gene TRBV27; possibly TRBD1 for D (6 bases). Trimming removed 7 bases from V and 4 bases from J, with 10 bases in between. Germline values: CDR1 MNHEY, CDR2 SMNVEV (reference sequence). The CDR3 has 13 amino acids. The CDR3, as DNA: TGTGCCAGCATGGACAGATTTAATGAAAAACTGTTTTTT. Its protein product is CASMDRFNEKLFF. The full variable domain, in which reference TRBV27 and TRBJ1-4 provide the parts outside the CDR3, is EAQVTQNPRYLITVTGKKLTVTCSQNMNHEYMSWYRQDPGLGLRQIYYSMNVEVTDKGDVPEGYKVSRKEKRNFPLILESPSPNQTSLYFCASMDRFNEKLFFGSGTQLSVL.

The rearrangement uses TRBV28 and TRBJ2-7, with 7 bases lining up with TRBD1. The V segment lost 9 bases and the J segment 0 bases; nucleotides outside the gene matches: 8. CDR1 and CDR2 (germline): MDHEN, SYDVKM. This CDR3 is built from 14 residues. This CDR3 is CASWGQLASYEQYF. The CDR3 region has the DNA TGTGCCAGTTGGGGACAGCTAGCCTCCTACGAGCAGTACTTC.

A few counts support this clone. This chain connects TRBV11-2 to TRBJ1-4; 10 positions match TRBD1. Germline CDR1 is SGHAT and CDR2 is FQNNGV. The V segment lost 0 bases and the J segment 10 bases; nucleotides outside the gene matches: 5. The CDR3 sequence is 15 residues long. The CDR3 bases are TGTGCCAGCAGCTTAGATCGGGACAGGGGAGGAAAACTGTTTTTT. It yields the protein CASSLDRDRGGKLFF. The variable domain in full, completed from reference TRBV11-2 and TRBJ1-4, reads EAGVAQSPRYKIIEKRQSVAFWCNPISGHATLYWYQQILGQGPKLLIQFQNNGVVDDSQLPKDRFSAERLKGVDSTLKIQPAKLEDSAVYLCASSLDRDRGGKLFFGSGTQLSVL.

The J gene is TRBJ1-5, the V gene TRBV7-9; unclear D gene. In germline, CDR1 is SEHNR, CDR2 FQNEAQ (reference sequence). This CDR3 is 15 amino acids long. Trimming pared 4 bases from V and 1 base from J, leaving 11 bases between. In nucleotides, the CDR3 is TGTGCCAGCAGCTCGGGGTTGGGAAGCAATCAGCCCCAGCATTTT. This codes for CASSSGLGSNQPQHF.

This chain uses TRBV5-5 with TRBJ1-1; TRBD1 matches at 8 bases. This CDR3 region has 15 residues. Losses at the gene ends were 4 bases for V and 10 bases for J; bases not matched to a gene: 15. CDR1 and CDR2 from the germline V gene are SGHKS and YYEKEE (reference sequence). The CDR3 sequence is CASSTDPGQAVGAFF. In DNA form, the CDR3 reads TGTGCCAGCAGCACTGATCCGGGACAGGCGGTCGGAGCTTTCTTT.

The J gene is TRBJ2-7, the V gene TRBV27; no clear D gene. Deletions cut 7 bases from V and 4 bases from J, with 14 bases between. CDR1 is MNHEY, CDR2 SMNVEV, per germline (reference sequence). CDR3 length: 13 residues. CDR3 coding DNA: TGTGCCAGCATGAGGAGTTGGGGATACGAGCAGTACTTC. It translates to CASMRSWGYEQYF.

This clone has just a few counts. The rearrangement joins TRBV4-1 to TRBJ2-4; D perhaps matches TRBD2 (5 bases). The CDR3 contains 15 residues. V lost 4 bases, J lost 2 bases, and 12 bases lay in between. Germline CDR1 is MGHRA and CDR2 is YSYEKL. Written as DNA, the CDR3 is TGCGCCAGCAGCCCAATTGGGGAGACCAAAAACATTCAGTACTTC. Its translation is CASSPIGETKNIQYF.

V and J are TRBV19 and TRBJ1-2, with 7 positions matching TRBD1. Germline V gene sequence: CDR1 LNHDA, CDR2 SQIVND (reference sequence). There are 15 residues in the CDR3. J gave up 11 bases and V 5 bases, and 17 bases lay outside the gene matches. For the CDR3, the DNA is TGTGCCAGTAGTCCTCTTGAGGGACAGAAAACGGGGTACACCTTC. This sequence encodes CASSPLEGQKTGYTF.

The V and J genes are TRBV19 and TRBJ1-6; D uncertain. This CDR3 has 17 amino acids. CDR1 is LNHDA and CDR2 is SQIVND in the germline V gene (reference sequence). Trimming took off 4 bases at V and 7 bases at J, with 20 bases between the two ends. CDR3 in amino acids: CASSSPPGVEWNSPLHF. CDR3 in DNA: TGTGCCAGTAGTAGTCCCCCCGGAGTCGAATGGAATTCACCCCTCCACTTT.

This chain connects TRBV27 to TRBJ2-3, with 8 bases that match TRBD2. Trimming removed 7 bases from V and 6 bases from J; junction bases left unmatched: 12. CDR1 is MNHEY, CDR2 SMNVEV, per germline (reference sequence). The CDR3 totals 15 residues. CDR3: CASTPLAGAADTQYF. Here the CDR3 DNA reads TGTGCCAGCACGCCGCTAGCGGGTGCCGCCGATACGCAGTATTTT.

This chain links TRBV3-1 (or the pseudogene TRBV3-2) with TRBJ2-3; D could derive from TRBD1 or TRBD2 (5 bases each). CDR3 length: 14 residues. V gave up 6 bases and J gave up 7 bases, with 17 bases separating them. Germline-derived CDR1 and CDR2 are LGHDT and YNNKEL (reference sequence). CDR3 region: CASSDGTRPNTQYF. The CDR3 region has the DNA TGTGCCAGCAGTGACGGGACCCGGCCAAATACGCAGTATTTT.

This clone appeared once. The chain carries TRBV29-1 and TRBJ1-2, with 9 bases identical to TRBD1. V gave up 6 bases and J gave up 5 bases; unmatched junction bases: 10. The V gene's germline CDR1 is SQVTM and CDR2 ANQGSEA. The length of the CDR3 is 14 residues. The CDR3 loop is CSVEQGASRYGYTF. The CDR3 DNA reads as TGCAGCGTGGAACAGGGGGCAAGTAGATATGGCTACACCTTC.

The chain recombines TRBV6-6 with TRBJ1-3; weak D call: TRBD1 (6 bases). The germline V gene has CDR1 MNHNY and CDR2 SVGAGI (reference sequence). CDR3 length: 15 amino acids. With 6 bases removed from V and 0 bases from J, the gap between germline ends came to 12 bases. CDR3 in DNA: TGTGCCAGCAGGCGGGGGGCTAGCTCTGGAAACACCATATATTTT. It translates to CASRRGASSGNTIYF.

The genes are TRBV5-1 and TRBJ2-7; 8 nucleotides match TRBD1. Per germline, CDR1 SGHRS and CDR2 YFSETQ. V dropped 4 bases and J dropped 1; count of bases not matched to a gene: 7. The CDR3 sequence is 15 residues long. DNA for the CDR3: TGCGCCAGCAGCGAAAGGACAGGGTCTTCCTACGAGCAGTACTTC. It translates to CASSERTGSSYEQYF.

The chain recombines TRBV4-2 with TRBJ2-3; a possible D gene is TRBD2 (6 bases). Germline-derived CDR1 and CDR2 are LGHNA and YNFKEQ. CDR3 length: 15 amino acids. Trimming shortened V by 3 bases and J by 4 bases, and 14 bases separated the two germline ends. CDR3 loop: CASSQNSGQSDTQYF. CDR3 coding DNA: TGTGCCAGCAGCCAGAATAGCGGCCAGTCAGATACGCAGTATTTT.

The chain has TRBV19 and TRBJ2-1; no clear D gene. V was trimmed by 3 bases and J by 5 bases, leaving 8 bases between them. CDR3 size: 13 residues. In germline, CDR1 is LNHDA, CDR2 SQIVND (reference sequence). The CDR3 region is CASSIGLDNEQFF. In DNA, the CDR3 is TGTGCCAGTAGTATTGGGCTCGACAATGAGCAGTTCTTC. Full variable domain (remainder filled in from reference TRBV19 and TRBJ2-1): DGGITQSPKYLFRKEGQNVTLSCEQNLNHDAMYWYRQDPGQGLRLIYYSQIVNDFQKGDIAEGYSVSREKKESFPLTVTSAQKNPTAFYLCASSIGLDNEQFFGPGTRLTVL.

This chain uses TRBV24-1 with TRBJ1-2; 10 bases map to TRBD1. The V segment lost 7 bases and the J segment 5 bases; nucleotides outside the gene matches: 9. CDR1 KGHDR and CDR2 SFDVKD come from the germline V gene. The CDR3 is 15 amino acids. The CDR3 loop reads CATSRGQGSTYGYTF. The CDR3 DNA follows: TGTGCCACCAGCCGGGGACAGGGGTCAACATATGGCTACACCTTC.

V and J are TRBV2 and TRBJ1-2; perhaps TRBD1 as D (5 bases). Per the germline V gene, CDR1 is SNHLY and CDR2 is FYNNEI. The V end lost 8 bases, the J end lost 4 bases, and 17 bases lay between the germline ends. This CDR3 has 14 residues. The CDR3 nucleotides are TGTGCCAGCCTCCTGGGGACGGCGACCTATGGCTACACCTTC. Its protein is CASLLGTATYGYTF.

The gene calls are TRBV4-1 and TRBJ2-5; D is possibly TRBD2 (6 bases). This CDR3 is built from 17 residues. V was shortened by 1 base and J by 4 bases, with 19 bases between the two germline ends. In germline, CDR1 is MGHRA, CDR2 YSYEKL. CDR3 loop: CASSQVGGLALRETQYF. In nucleotides, the CDR3 is TGCGCCAGCAGCCAAGTAGGAGGCCTAGCGCTTCGAGAGACCCAGTACTTC.

This clone was counted a single time. V is TRBV6-4 and J is TRBJ1-6; a possible D gene is TRBD1 (6 bases). CDR3 size: 14 residues. Looked up from germline, CDR1 is MRHNA and CDR2 is SNTAGT. Trimming pared 3 bases from V and 6 bases from J, leaving 9 bases between. CDR3 coding DNA: TGTGCCAGCAGTGAAGAGGGGGGTAATTCACCCCTCCACTTT. It translates to CASSEEGGNSPLHF.

This chain links TRBV5-1 with TRBJ2-2; D ambiguous. V was shortened by 5 bases and J by 5 bases, with 19 bases between the two germline ends. From germline, CDR1 is SGHRS and CDR2 YFSETQ. The CDR3 consists of 16 residues. CDR3 sequence (DNA): TGCGCCAGCAGAGCTGGAAGGTGGGTGGCGACCGGGGAGCTGTTTTTT. Translating it yields CASRAGRWVATGELFF.

A single count supports this clone. DNA of the CDR3: TGCGCCAGCAGCTTGGCCATTAACACCGGGGAGCTGTTTTTT. Translating it yields CASSLAINTGELFF. The rearrangement links TRBV5-1 to TRBJ2-2; D gene unclear. This CDR3 is 14 amino acids long. Germline CDR1 SGHRS, CDR2 YFSETQ. The V and J ends lost 0 bases and 2 bases respectively, with 5 bases between them.

The chain uses TRBV6-5 and TRBJ1-2; the D gene is possibly TRBD1 (5 bases). The CDR3 length is 13 residues. V lost 1 base, J lost 8 bases, and 11 bases lay in between. From germline, CDR1 is MNHEY and CDR2 SVGAGI. The CDR3: CASSYYSGGGYTF. DNA for the CDR3: TGTGCCAGCAGTTACTATTCGGGGGGAGGCTACACCTTC.